Below, 23 T cell receptor beta chains from the same sample are listed, as sequenced in a study of vaccination effects on CD4 cells after COVID-19. Data came from immunoSEQ multiplex PCR; TCRdb stores just in-frame clones and leaves some out. The sample lists roughly 33,000 clones; about three quarters were seen once. Viral peptide pool expansion of antigen-specific CD4+ T cells preceded sequencing in the ViraFEST assay. A 10-day culture period preceded the isolation of CD4+ T cells. Having tested negative for nucleocapsid antibodies, the vaccine recipients showed no prior SARS-CoV-2 infection. For these receptors, no antigen is known. Source: CD4+ T cells from PBMCs cultured with HCoV-OC43 spike peptides, taken before COVID-19 vaccination. Subset: HCoV-OC43 spike overlapping peptide pool stimulation. The source of these receptors is a human donor who received a COVID-19 vaccine.

The V and J genes are TRBV5-1 and TRBJ2-7; TRBD1 is a possible D gene (5 bases). Germline lookup yields CDR1 SGHRS and CDR2 YFSETQ. There are 13 residues in the CDR3. V lost 4 bases and J 3 bases, leaving 11 bases between the germline ends. CDR3 sequence reads: CASSTGRGYEQYF. In nucleotides, the CDR3 is TGCGCCAGCAGCACAGGACGCGGCTACGAGCAGTACTTC. Complete variable domain (other parts from reference TRBV5-1 and TRBJ2-7): KAGVTQTPRYLIKTRGQQVTLSCSPISGHRSVSWYQQTPGQGLQFLFEYFSETQRNKGNFPGRFSGRQFSNSRSEMNVSTLELGDSALYLCASSTGRGYEQYFGPGTRLTVT.

The V call is TRBV28, the J call TRBJ2-3, with D possibly TRBD2 on 6 matching bases. This CDR3 has 16 amino acids. Per the germline V gene, CDR1 is MDHEN and CDR2 is SYDVKM. V gave up 2 bases and J gave up 2 bases, with 14 bases separating them. The CDR3 DNA is TGTGCCAGCAGTTTAGGGGGGAGACAATACACAGATACGCAGTATTTT. This gives the protein CASSLGGRQYTDTQYF.

This sequence joins TRBV27 and TRBJ1-3, with unresolved D. CDR1 is MNHEY, CDR2 SMNVEV, per germline (reference sequence). The V end lost 8 bases, the J end lost 2 bases, and 10 bases lay between the germline ends. The CDR3 has 13 residues. The CDR3 nucleotides are TGTGCCAGCTGGACTATGGCTGGAAACACCATATATTTT. Encoded protein: CASWTMAGNTIYF.

This chain uses TRBV29-1 with TRBJ1-1; D is unresolved. The CDR3 covers 13 residues. Germline lookup yields CDR1 SQVTM and CDR2 ANQGSEA. V dropped 6 bases and J dropped 3 bases, with 14 bases sitting between them. The DNA for the CDR3 is TGCAGCGTCCAAGTAAGGGCCGACACTGAAGCTTTCTTT. It is translated as CSVQVRADTEAFF.

This chain connects TRBV18 to TRBJ1-2; TRBD1 matches 8 bases. The CDR3 covers 17 residues. With V trimmed by 5 bases and J by 0 bases, 11 bases remained unmatched. Per the germline V gene, CDR1 is KGHSH and CDR2 is LQKENI. CDR3 residues: CASSAGTGPGANYGYTF. The CDR3 DNA is TGTGCCAGCTCAGCCGGGACAGGTCCAGGGGCTAACTATGGCTACACCTTC.

V gene TRBV4-2 combines with J gene TRBJ1-4; D might be TRBD1 (5 bases). Germline V gives CDR1 LGHNA, CDR2 YNFKEQ. Trimming stripped 3 bases from V and 7 bases from J, with 18 bases between. The CDR3 runs 16 residues. CDR3 loop: CASSQAREKVIEKLFF. In DNA form, the CDR3 reads TGTGCCAGCAGCCAGGCCAGGGAGAAAGTAATTGAAAAACTGTTTTTT.

The chain links TRBV28 to TRBJ1-2, with D uncertain. The V end lost 5 bases, the J end lost 8 bases, and 12 bases lay between the germline ends. Germline CDR1 MDHEN, CDR2 SYDVKM. This CDR3 spans 12 amino acids. The CDR3: CASSTRVGGYTF. CDR3 sequence (DNA): TGTGCCAGCAGTACGAGGGTTGGCGGCTACACCTTC.

The genes are TRBV5-1 and TRBJ1-1, with 7 bases aligning to TRBD1. J lost 1 base, V lost 0 bases, and 6 bases had no gene match. This CDR3 is 16 amino acids long. The V gene's germline CDR1 is SGHRS and CDR2 YFSETQ. As DNA, the CDR3 is TGCGCCAGCAGCTTGGAGGCTCGGACAGGGAACACTGAAGCTTTCTTT. Amino acids: CASSLEARTGNTEAFF.

This chain links TRBV6-5 with TRBJ1-2, with 7 bases that match TRBD1. The V and J ends lost 7 bases and 3 bases, in that order; junction bases with no gene match: 11. CDR3 length: 15 amino acids. Germline V gene data show CDR1 as MNHEY and CDR2 as SVGAGI. CDR3: CASTRDRDTYYGYTF. CDR3 coding DNA: TGTGCCAGCACCCGAGACAGGGATACTTACTATGGCTACACCTTC.

This chain uses TRBV28 with TRBJ1-2; D is ambiguous. The germline V and J ends were trimmed by 3 bases and 1 base, with 6 bases remaining between them. The CDR3 consists of 13 residues. The germline gives CDR1 MDHEN, CDR2 SYDVKM. The CDR3 protein is CASSFARNYGYTF. In nucleotides, the CDR3 is TGTGCCAGCAGTTTTGCCCGTAACTATGGCTACACCTTC.

This rearrangement joins TRBV4-1 to TRBJ2-7; TRBD1 aligns across 8 bases. With V trimmed by 1 base and J by 5 bases, 7 bases remained unmatched. The CDR3 covers 15 residues. CDR1 and CDR2 (germline): MGHRA, YSYEKL. CDR3 residues: CASSQGARGHDEQYF. In nucleotides, the CDR3 is TGCGCCAGCAGCCAAGGTGCCAGGGGGCACGACGAGCAGTACTTC.

This clone was seen a handful of times. The rearrangement links TRBV6-4 to TRBJ2-3; possibly TRBD1 or TRBD2 for D (5 bases each). The CDR3 runs to 14 residues. Germline CDR1 is MRHNA and CDR2 is SNTAGT. V lost 6 bases and J 4 bases, leaving 14 bases between the germline ends. CDR3 bases: TGTGCCAGCAGACAAGGATGGGGGTCAGATACGCAGTATTTT. Translated, it gives CASRQGWGSDTQYF.

The CDR3 DNA is TGTGCCAGCAGTGAATGGGGACGACTAGCGGCTAGCACAGATACGCAGTATTTT. Encoded protein: CASSEWGRLAASTDTQYF. The chain uses TRBV2 and TRBJ2-3; 9 bases align to TRBD2. V shed 2 bases and J 0 bases; nucleotides not matched to a gene: 9. The CDR3 is made up of 18 amino acids. Germline CDR1 is SNHLY and CDR2 is FYNNEI.

The chain recombines TRBV30 with TRBJ2-2; D is possibly TRBD1 or TRBD2 (5 bases each). This CDR3 comprises 15 residues. The germline V gene has CDR1 GTSNPN and CDR2 SVGIG (reference sequence). Trimming removed 0 bases from V and 3 bases from J, with 11 bases in between. The CDR3 here is CAWSVRGYYTGELFF. The CDR3 DNA reads TGTGCCTGGAGTGTACGGGGCTACTACACCGGGGAGCTGTTTTTT.

This chain joins TRBV5-1 and TRBJ1-4, with 8 bases fitting TRBD1. The CDR3 length is 13 residues. J was trimmed by 5 bases and V by 5 bases; bases with no gene match: 2. From germline, CDR1 is SGHRS and CDR2 YFSETQ. The CDR3: CASRRQGNEKLFF. The CDR3 DNA follows: TGCGCCAGCAGACGACAGGGGAATGAAAAACTGTTTTTT.

The J gene is TRBJ1-2, the V gene TRBV28; 11 bases agree with TRBD1. Germline assignment: CDR1 MDHEN and CDR2 SYDVKM. The CDR3 loop spans 14 amino acids. V lost 6 bases to trimming and J lost 7 bases; unmatched junction nucleotides: 7. In DNA, the CDR3 is TGTGCCAGCAGCCGTAGGACAGGGGGCCGTGGCTACACCTTC. Translating gives CASSRRTGGRGYTF.

A single count supports this clone. This chain connects TRBV29-1 to TRBJ2-2, with a tentative D call TRBD1 (5 bases). The V end was cut by 4 bases, the J end by 2 bases, with 8 bases between. Per germline, CDR1 SQVTM and CDR2 ANQGSEA. The CDR3 is 13 amino acids. The DNA for the CDR3 is TGCAGCGTTGGGGGCCTAAACACCGGGGAGCTGTTTTTT. Translated, it gives CSVGGLNTGELFF.

This clone came up a few times. This chain joins TRBV12-5 and TRBJ1-1; 7 nucleotides match TRBD1. Germline lookup yields CDR1 LGHNT and CDR2 FRNRAP. V lost 4 bases to trimming and J lost 2 bases; unmatched junction nucleotides: 4. This CDR3 contains 14 residues. The CDR3 region is CASGSGQPNTEAFF. The DNA for the CDR3 is TGTGCTAGTGGTTCGGGACAGCCTAACACTGAAGCTTTCTTT.

This chain joins TRBV7-8 and TRBJ1-1; D gene uncertain. Trimming took 5 bases from V and 10 from J, leaving 17 bases between them. This CDR3 comprises 13 residues. Germline V gene sequence: CDR1 SGHVS, CDR2 FQNEAQ. CDR3 protein: CASSPLTPSAAFF. DNA of the CDR3: TGTGCCAGCAGCCCGCTGACCCCATCGGCAGCTTTCTTT. Full variable domain (outside the CDR3, taken from reference TRBV7-8 and TRBJ1-1): GAGVSQSPRYKVAKRGQDVALRCDPISGHVSLFWYQQALGQGPEFLTYFQNEAQLDKSGLPSDRFFAERPEGSVSTLKIQRTQQEDSAVYLCASSPLTPSAAFFGQGTRLTVV.

V is TRBV6-6 and J is TRBJ2-7; D possibly matches TRBD1 or TRBD2 (5 bases each). V shed 5 bases and J shed 6 bases, with 23 bases lying between them. Germline CDR1 MNHNY, CDR2 SVGAGI (reference sequence). The CDR3 length is 16 residues. CDR3 region: CASSQPVGPQGAEQYF. CDR3 bases: TGTGCCAGCAGTCAGCCCGTGGGACCCCAAGGTGCCGAGCAGTACTTC.

The chain employs TRBV11-2 and TRBJ1-2; 9 bases fit TRBD1. After removal of 5 bases from V and 6 bases from J, the junction contained 10 bases not matched to a gene. The germline V gene has CDR1 SGHAT and CDR2 FQNNGV. The CDR3 extends over 15 amino acids. In DNA form, the CDR3 reads TGTGCCAGCAGCGTTTCGGCCGGGACAGGGAATGGCTACACCTTC. Its translation: CASSVSAGTGNGYTF.

This sequence joins TRBV12-3 or TRBV12-4 and TRBJ2-7; D is unresolved. CDR3 length: 13 amino acids. The ends were cut back, 3 bases at V and 0 bases at J, with 6 bases in the middle. CDR3 protein: CASSLQSSYEQYF. In DNA form, the CDR3 reads TGTGCCAGCAGTTTGCAGAGCTCCTACGAGCAGTACTTC.

The chain uses TRBV30 and TRBJ1-2; 8 positions match TRBD1. Germline V CDR1 and CDR2: GTSNPN, SVGIG (reference sequence). The CDR3 totals 15 residues. The V gene end was trimmed by 0 bases and the J gene end by 2 bases; junction bases not matched to a gene: 5. CDR3 in DNA: TGTGCCTGGAGTGTTAAGACAGGGGTCAACTATGGCTACACCTTC. This gives the protein CAWSVKTGVNYGYTF.